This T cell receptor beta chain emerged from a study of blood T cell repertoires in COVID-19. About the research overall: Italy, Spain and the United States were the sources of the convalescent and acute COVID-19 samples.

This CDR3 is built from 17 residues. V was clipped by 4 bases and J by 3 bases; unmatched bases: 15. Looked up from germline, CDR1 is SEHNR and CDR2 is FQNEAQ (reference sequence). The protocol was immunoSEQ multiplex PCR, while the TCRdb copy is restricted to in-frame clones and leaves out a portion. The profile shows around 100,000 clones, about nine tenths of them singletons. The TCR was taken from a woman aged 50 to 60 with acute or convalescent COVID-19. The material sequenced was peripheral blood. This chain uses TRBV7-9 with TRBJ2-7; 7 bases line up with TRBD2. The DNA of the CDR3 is TGTGCCAGCAGCTCCTTAGTGGGTCTGGGGGAGGGCTACGAGCAGTACTTC. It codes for CASSSLVGLGEGYEQYF.